This entry lists 22 T cell receptor beta chains sequenced from one sample in a study of response to subunit inactivated influenza vaccine. Using its own MiXCR run on the RT-PCR reads, TCRdb lists one record per CDR3 protein. The table includes hundreds of thousands of distinct CDR3 sequences, around 13% detected once. The sample here was PBMCs from blood, taken around two weeks before vaccination. The receptors derive from a man aged 50-59 years who received an inactivated influenza vaccine.

This clonotype occurred a few times. The chain has TRBV4-1 and TRBJ2-1; D remains ambiguous. The V gene's germline CDR1 is MGHRA and CDR2 YSYEKL. This CDR3 has 14 residues. Trimming removed 4 bases at V and 0 bases at J, with 7 bases between. Here the CDR3 DNA reads TGCGCCAGCAGCCCCCATGGCTCCTACAATGAGCAGTTCTTC. This encodes CASSPHGSYNEQFF.

In its sample, this clonotype was seen a few times. This chain connects TRBV6-2 or TRBV6-3 to TRBJ2-7; a possible D gene is TRBD2 (6 bases). CDR3 length equals 13 residues. Germline V gene data show CDR1 as MNHEY and CDR2 as SVGEGT. V was cut by 7 bases and J by 4 bases, with 14 bases left in between. Here the CDR3 reads CASNIASAYEQYF. DNA of the CDR3: TGTGCCAGCAACATTGCTAGCGCTTACGAGCAGTACTTC.

This clonotype was seen at least ten times. This chain connects TRBV20-1 to TRBJ1-2; D is unclear. This CDR3 has 13 residues. The germline gives CDR1 DFQATT, CDR2 SNEGSKA (reference sequence). The V and J ends lost 6 bases and 2 bases respectively, with 13 bases between them. CDR3 residues: CSAQDYSNYGYTF. CDR3 bases: TGCAGTGCGCAGGACTACTCGAACTATGGCTACACCTTC.

There are a few counts of this clonotype. The chain combines TRBV28 with TRBJ1-1; D unclear. The CDR3 contains 15 residues. Germline lookup yields CDR1 MDHEN and CDR2 SYDVKM. Trimming removed 6 bases from V and 1 base from J, with 15 bases in between. CDR3 residues: CASSPQLAENTEAFF. The DNA for the CDR3 is TGTGCCAGCAGCCCTCAACTGGCAGAGAACACTGAAGCTTTCTTT.

This clonotype turned up a few times. The chain couples TRBV12-3 or TRBV12-4 to TRBJ1-6; D is unresolved. The V end lost 3 bases, the J end lost 7 bases, and 10 bases lay between the germline ends. This CDR3 region has 14 residues. CDR3 DNA sequence: TGTGCCAGCAGTTTGGGTGAGAGGAATTCACCCCTCCACTTT. It translates to CASSLGERNSPLHF.

This clonotype has only a few counts. This chain links TRBV4-2 with TRBJ2-2; 16 bases map to TRBD2. CDR3 length: 16 amino acids. Trimming at V came to 3 bases and at J to 8 bases, leaving 3 bases not matched to a gene. Germline V gene data show CDR1 as LGHNA and CDR2 as YNFKEQ. The CDR3 nucleotides read TGTGCCAGCAGCCAGGGACTAGCGGGAGGGGATGGGGAGCTGTTTTTT. Translation gives CASSQGLAGGDGELFF.

This chain connects TRBV7-2 to TRBJ2-7, with D possibly TRBD1 on 5 matching bases. V lost 1 base, J lost 3 bases, and 7 bases lay in between. Germline V gene sequence: CDR1 SGHTA, CDR2 FQGNSA. The CDR3 runs 13 residues. The CDR3 DNA sequence: TGTGCCAGCAGCTTAGACAGGCTCTACGAGCAGTACTTC. Its translation is CASSLDRLYEQYF.

The chain carries TRBV13 and TRBJ2-7; tentative D call: TRBD2 (5 bases). This CDR3 is built from 14 residues. Germline V gene lookup returns CDR1 PRHDT and CDR2 FYEKMQ (reference sequence). Trimming pared 2 bases from V and 2 bases from J, leaving 10 bases between. The CDR3 DNA is TGTGCCAGCAGCTTACACGGGAAGGCCTACGAGCAGTACTTC. Its translation: CASSLHGKAYEQYF.

This clonotype was detected a few times. The rearrangement uses TRBV10-3 and TRBJ1-3; D gene uncertain. The CDR3 is 11 amino acids. Germline-derived CDR1 and CDR2 are ENHRY and SYGVKD. V was clipped by 8 bases and J by 3 bases, with 5 bases between them. This CDR3 is CAISVGNTIYF. For the CDR3, the DNA is TGTGCCATCTCGGTTGGAAACACCATATATTTT.

This chain joins TRBV2 and TRBJ1-4; perhaps TRBD1 as D (6 bases). Germline CDR1 reads SNHLY; CDR2 reads FYNNEI. V gave up 6 bases and J gave up 1 base, with 9 bases separating them. This CDR3 contains 14 residues. Written as DNA, the CDR3 is TGTGCCAGCAGGCGGACAGTAACTAATGAAAAACTGTTTTTT. Translated: CASRRTVTNEKLFF.

This clonotype showed up just a few times. The V and J genes are TRBV12-3 or TRBV12-4 and TRBJ1-6, with D possibly TRBD1 on 6 matching bases. CDR3 length equals 15 residues. Trimming stripped 3 bases from V and 7 bases from J, with 13 bases between. As DNA, the CDR3 is TGTGCCAGCAGTTTTGAAGGGGGAGGGAATTCACCCCTCCACTTT. It translates to CASSFEGGGNSPLHF.

Of note for this clonotype: At one boundary the junction diverges from the germline segment, which might be a read error. V usage is TRBV6-2 or TRBV6-3 and J usage is TRBJ2-7; possibly TRBD1 or TRBD2 for D (5 bases each). Germline lookup yields CDR1 MNHEY and CDR2 SVGEGT. The CDR3 spans 18 residues. The CDR3 region has the DNA TGTGACAGCAGTGACCCCAGCGAGGGGCCAGCCGCCTTCTACGAGCAGTACTTC. This encodes CDSSDPSEGPAAFYEQYF.

The chain recombines TRBV5-5 with TRBJ2-1, with 7 bases that match TRBD2. The CDR3 spans 15 residues. The germline gives CDR1 SGHKS, CDR2 YYEKEE (reference sequence). V was pared by 1 base and J by 2 bases, with 3 bases of the junction left unmatched. CDR3 residues: CASSLTGGAYNEQFF. DNA for the CDR3: TGTGCCAGCAGCTTGACGGGGGGTGCCTACAATGAGCAGTTCTTC.

The chain employs TRBV6-2 or TRBV6-3 and TRBJ2-7; 9 bases line up with TRBD1. The CDR3 sequence is 14 residues long. CDR1 and CDR2 (germline): MNHEY, SVGEGT. The V segment lost 0 bases and the J segment 6 bases; nucleotides outside the gene matches: 3. CDR3 region: CASSYSGQGSEQYF. The DNA for the CDR3 is TGTGCCAGCAGTTACTCGGGACAGGGTAGCGAGCAGTACTTC.

The chain has TRBV5-1 and TRBJ2-1; D tentatively fits TRBD1 or TRBD2 (5 bases each). V was shortened by 4 bases and J by 8 bases, with 22 bases between the two germline ends. Germline V gene lookup returns CDR1 SGHRS and CDR2 YFSETQ. The length of the CDR3 is 16 residues. The CDR3 reads CASSQTVGTLGDEQFF. The CDR3 DNA reads TGCGCCAGCAGCCAGACGGTCGGGACCCTCGGGGATGAGCAGTTCTTC.

This clonotype was picked up many times. The genes are TRBV7-2 and TRBJ2-1, with 11 bases aligning to TRBD2. The CDR3 totals 15 residues. The germline V gene encodes CDR1 SGHTA and CDR2 FQGNSA. J was trimmed by 6 bases and V by 6 bases; bases with no gene match: 7. The CDR3 DNA follows: TGTGCCAGCAGTTCTCCGGGACTAGCGGTCAATGAGCAGTTCTTC. Protein product: CASSSPGLAVNEQFF.

This clonotype was detected a few times. The chain combines TRBV3-1 with TRBJ2-5, with 8 bases that match TRBD1. With 5 bases clipped from V and 4 bases from J, the junction kept 6 bases outside the gene matches. The CDR3 runs to 14 residues. The germline V gene encodes CDR1 LGHDT and CDR2 YNNKEL (reference sequence). CDR3 DNA sequence: TGTGCCAGCAGCACCCGACAGGGGCCAGAGACCCAGTACTTC. Its protein is CASSTRQGPETQYF.

This clonotype was picked up a small number of times. V usage is TRBV7-9 and J usage is TRBJ2-6, with D hard to call. Trimming took off 2 bases at V and 3 bases at J, with 8 bases between the two ends. The CDR3 has 15 amino acids. Germline CDR1 reads SEHNR; CDR2 reads FQNEAQ (reference sequence). In DNA, the CDR3 is TGTGCCAGCAGCTTACTGGGAATTGGGGCCAACGTCCTGACTTTC. This translates into CASSLLGIGANVLTF.

In its sample, this clonotype was seen a few times. The chain has TRBV7-9 and TRBJ2-7; 7 nucleotides line up with TRBD2. Germline CDR1 reads SEHNR; CDR2 reads FQNEAQ (reference sequence). This CDR3 contains 12 residues. Trimming took 4 bases from V and 6 from J; bases not matched to a gene: 3. The CDR3 spells CASSSPSGEQYF. CDR3 DNA sequence: TGTGCCAGCAGCTCCCCTAGCGGCGAGCAGTACTTC.

The V and J genes are TRBV5-1 and TRBJ2-5; 7 bases are a match to TRBD1. Germline loops: CDR1 SGHRS, CDR2 YFSETQ. Unmatched junction bases numbered 8, after V lost 0 bases and J lost 3 bases. The CDR3 runs to 16 residues. CDR3 nucleotide sequence: TGCGCCAGCAGCTTGGCCACAGGGGCCGGTGAAGAGACCCAGTACTTC. Translating gives CASSLATGAGEETQYF.

The chain couples TRBV4-2 to TRBJ2-2; TRBD1 might be the D (6 bases). Germline loops: CDR1 LGHNA, CDR2 YNFKEQ. Trimming removed 1 base at V and 8 bases at J, with 17 bases between. CDR3 length equals 16 residues. DNA of the CDR3: TGTGCCAGCAGCCAAGTGGGGGCAGGGATGATGGGGGAGCTGTTTTTT. Translated, it gives CASSQVGAGMMGELFF.

This clonotype occurred a few times. V is TRBV7-2 and J is TRBJ2-7; unclear D gene. The CDR3 is 16 residues long. The germline gives CDR1 SGHTA, CDR2 FQGNSA. Trimming shortened V by 1 base and J by 2 bases, and 15 bases separated the two germline ends. The CDR3 DNA sequence: TGTGCCAGCAGCTTAGTGGTAGGATCGAATCCCTACGAGCAGTACTTC. Protein sequence: CASSLVVGSNPYEQYF.